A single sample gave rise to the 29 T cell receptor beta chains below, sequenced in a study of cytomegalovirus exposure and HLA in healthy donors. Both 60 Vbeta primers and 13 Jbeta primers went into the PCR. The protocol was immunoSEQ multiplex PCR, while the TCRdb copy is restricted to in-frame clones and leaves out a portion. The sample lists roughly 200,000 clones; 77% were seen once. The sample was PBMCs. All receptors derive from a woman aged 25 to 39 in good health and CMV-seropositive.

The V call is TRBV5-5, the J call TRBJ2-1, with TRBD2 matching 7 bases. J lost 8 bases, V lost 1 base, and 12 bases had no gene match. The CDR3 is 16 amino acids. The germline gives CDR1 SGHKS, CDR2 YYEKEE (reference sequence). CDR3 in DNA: TGTGCCAGCAGCTTGTTTAGCGGGCGGACCTCGGATGAGCAGTTCTTC. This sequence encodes CASSLFSGRTSDEQFF.

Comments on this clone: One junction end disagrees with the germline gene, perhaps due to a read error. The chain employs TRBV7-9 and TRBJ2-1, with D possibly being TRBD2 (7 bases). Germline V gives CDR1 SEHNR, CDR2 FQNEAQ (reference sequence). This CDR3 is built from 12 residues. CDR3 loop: CASSFQPGGPLF. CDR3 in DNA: TGTGCCAGCAGCTTTCAACCCGGGGGGCCCCTCTTC.

The CDR3 sequence: CASSVAPDLANYGYTF. CDR3 nucleotides: TGTGCCAGCAGCGTAGCCCCAGACTTAGCTAACTATGGCTACACCTTC. The rearrangement uses TRBV9 and TRBJ1-2; D is uncertain. The CDR3 is made up of 16 amino acids. Trimming pared 0 bases from V and 0 bases from J, leaving 12 bases between. The germline V gene encodes CDR1 SGDLS and CDR2 YYNGEE.

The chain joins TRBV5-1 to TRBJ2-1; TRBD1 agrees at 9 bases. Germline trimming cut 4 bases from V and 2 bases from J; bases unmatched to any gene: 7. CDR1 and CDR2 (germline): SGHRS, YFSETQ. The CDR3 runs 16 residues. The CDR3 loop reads CASSAGTGPTYNEQFF. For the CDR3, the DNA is TGCGCCAGCAGCGCGGGGACAGGGCCAACCTACAATGAGCAGTTCTTC.

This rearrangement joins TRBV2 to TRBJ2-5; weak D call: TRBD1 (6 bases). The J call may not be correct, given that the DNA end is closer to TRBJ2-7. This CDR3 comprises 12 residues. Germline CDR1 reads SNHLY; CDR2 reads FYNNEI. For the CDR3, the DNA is TGTGCCAGCAGACAGGGAGACTACGAGCAGTACTTC. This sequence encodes CASRQGDYEQYF.

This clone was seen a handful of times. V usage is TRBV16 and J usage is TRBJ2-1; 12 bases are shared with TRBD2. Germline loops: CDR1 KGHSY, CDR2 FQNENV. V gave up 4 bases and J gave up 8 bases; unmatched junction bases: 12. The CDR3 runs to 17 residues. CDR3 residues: CASSLRRLAGGSDEQFF. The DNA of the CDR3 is TGTGCCAGCAGCCTCAGGAGGCTAGCGGGAGGGTCGGATGAGCAGTTCTTC.

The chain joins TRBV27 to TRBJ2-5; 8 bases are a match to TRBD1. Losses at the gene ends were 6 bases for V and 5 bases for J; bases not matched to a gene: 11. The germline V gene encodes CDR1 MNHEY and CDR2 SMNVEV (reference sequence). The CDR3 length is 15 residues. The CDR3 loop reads CASSYRTGQRETQYF. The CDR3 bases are TGTGCCAGCAGCTATAGGACAGGGCAGCGGGAGACCCAGTACTTC.

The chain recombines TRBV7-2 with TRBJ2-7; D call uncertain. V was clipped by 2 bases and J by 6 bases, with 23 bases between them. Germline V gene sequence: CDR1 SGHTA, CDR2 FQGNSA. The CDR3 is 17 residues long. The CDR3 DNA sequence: TGTGCCAGCAGCTTACCCATGAATCATTCAGGCCCCACCGAGCAGTACTTC. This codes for CASSLPMNHSGPTEQYF. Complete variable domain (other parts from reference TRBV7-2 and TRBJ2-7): GAGVSQSPSNKVTEKGKDVELRCDPISGHTALYWYRQSLGQGLEFLIYFQGNSAPDKSGLPSDRFSAERTGGSVSTLTIQRTQQEDSAVYLCASSLPMNHSGPTEQYFGPGTRLTVT.

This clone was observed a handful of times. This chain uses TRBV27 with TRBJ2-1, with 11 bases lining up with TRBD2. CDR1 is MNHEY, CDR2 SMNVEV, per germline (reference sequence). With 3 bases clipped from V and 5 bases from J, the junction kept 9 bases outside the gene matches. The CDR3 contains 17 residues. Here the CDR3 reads CASSFRVAGGFHNEQFF. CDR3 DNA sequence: TGTGCCAGCAGTTTCCGGGTAGCGGGAGGGTTTCACAATGAGCAGTTCTTC.

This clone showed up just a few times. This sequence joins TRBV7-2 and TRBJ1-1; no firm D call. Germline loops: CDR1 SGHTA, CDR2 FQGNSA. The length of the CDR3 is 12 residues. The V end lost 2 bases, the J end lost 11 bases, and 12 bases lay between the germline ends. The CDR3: CASSLFGQAAFF. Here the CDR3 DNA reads TGTGCCAGCAGCTTATTCGGTCAAGCGGCTTTCTTT.

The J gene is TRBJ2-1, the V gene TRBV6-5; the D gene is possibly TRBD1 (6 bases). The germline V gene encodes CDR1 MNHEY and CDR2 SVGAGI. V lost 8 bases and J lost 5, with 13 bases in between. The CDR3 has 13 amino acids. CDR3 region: CASRRDKDNEQFF. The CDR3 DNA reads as TGTGCCAGCCGCCGGGACAAAGACAATGAGCAGTTCTTC.

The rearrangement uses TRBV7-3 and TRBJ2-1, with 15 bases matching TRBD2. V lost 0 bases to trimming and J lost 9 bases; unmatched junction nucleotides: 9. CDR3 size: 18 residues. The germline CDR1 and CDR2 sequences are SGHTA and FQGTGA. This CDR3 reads CASSLTPPRTSGGAEQFF. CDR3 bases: TGTGCCAGCAGCTTAACACCCCCTAGGACTAGCGGGGGGGCTGAGCAGTTCTTC. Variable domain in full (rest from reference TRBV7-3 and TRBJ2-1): GAGVSQTPSNKVTEKGKYVELRCDPISGHTALYWYRQSLGQGPEFLIYFQGTGAADDSGLPNDRFFAVRPEGSVSTLKIQRTERGDSAVYLCASSLTPPRTSGGAEQFFGPGTRLTVL.

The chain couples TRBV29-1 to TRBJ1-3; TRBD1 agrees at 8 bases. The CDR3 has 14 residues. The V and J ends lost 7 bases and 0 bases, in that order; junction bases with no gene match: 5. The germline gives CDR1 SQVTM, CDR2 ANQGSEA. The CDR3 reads CSAGGSYSGNTIYF. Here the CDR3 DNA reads TGCAGCGCAGGGGGCAGCTACTCTGGAAACACCATATATTTT.

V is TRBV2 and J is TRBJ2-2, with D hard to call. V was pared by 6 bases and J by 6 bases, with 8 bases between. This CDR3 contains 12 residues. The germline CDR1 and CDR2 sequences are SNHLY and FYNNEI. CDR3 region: CASRSQAGELFF. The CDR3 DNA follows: TGTGCCAGCAGGTCCCAGGCCGGGGAGCTGTTTTTT.

In DNA, the CDR3 is TGTGCCAGCAGGACAGGCAACACTGAAGCTTTCTTT. Translated, it gives CASRTGNTEAFF. V and J are TRBV28 and TRBJ1-1, with D perhaps TRBD1 (6 bases). The germline gives CDR1 MDHEN, CDR2 SYDVKM. Trimming left V 6 bases short and J 2 bases short, with 7 bases between. The CDR3 is 12 residues long. Complete variable domain (other parts from reference TRBV28 and TRBJ1-1): DVKVTQSSRYLVKRTGEKVFLECVQDMDHENMFWYRQDPGLGLRLIYFSYDVKMKEKGDIPEGYSVSREKKERFSLILESASTNQTSMYLCASRTGNTEAFFGQGTRLTVV.

For the CDR3, the DNA is TGCGCCAGCGGGCTAGCGGGATCCTACGAGCAGTACTTC. Amino acids: CASGLAGSYEQYF. The chain couples TRBV5-1 to TRBJ2-7, with 9 bases aligning to TRBD2. CDR1 is SGHRS, CDR2 YFSETQ, per germline. V lost 7 bases, J lost 1 base, and 3 bases stayed unmatched. The CDR3 consists of 13 residues. Using reference TRBV5-1 and TRBJ2-7 for the parts outside the CDR3, the full variable domain is KAGVTQTPRYLIKTRGQQVTLSCSPISGHRSVSWYQQTPGQGLQFLFEYFSETQRNKGNFPGRFSGRQFSNSRSEMNVSTLELGDSALYLCASGLAGSYEQYFGPGTRLTVT.

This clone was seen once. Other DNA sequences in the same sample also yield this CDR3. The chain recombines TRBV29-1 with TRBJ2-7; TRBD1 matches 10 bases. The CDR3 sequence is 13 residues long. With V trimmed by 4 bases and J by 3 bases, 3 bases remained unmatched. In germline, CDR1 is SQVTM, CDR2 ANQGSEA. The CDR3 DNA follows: TGCAGCGTTGGTCGGACAGGGGGCTACGAGCAGTACTTC. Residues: CSVGRTGGYEQYF.

In nucleotides, the CDR3 is TGTGCCAGCAGCTTACTGGGCGGGGTTAGCGAGCAGTACTTC. Encoded protein: CASSLLGGVSEQYF. This chain links TRBV7-2 with TRBJ2-7, with TRBD2 as a possible D gene (6 bases). The germline V gene has CDR1 SGHTA and CDR2 FQGNSA. With 2 bases removed from V and 6 bases from J, the gap between germline ends came to 14 bases. The CDR3 covers 14 residues. The entire variable domain, with the rest obtained from reference TRBV7-2 and TRBJ2-7, is as follows: GAGVSQSPSNKVTEKGKDVELRCDPISGHTALYWYRQSLGQGLEFLIYFQGNSAPDKSGLPSDRFSAERTGGSVSTLTIQRTQQEDSAVYLCASSLLGGVSEQYFGPGTRLTVT.

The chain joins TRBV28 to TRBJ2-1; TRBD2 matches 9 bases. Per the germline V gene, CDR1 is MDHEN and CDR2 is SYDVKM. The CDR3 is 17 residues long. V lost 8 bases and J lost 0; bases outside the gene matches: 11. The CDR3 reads CASGLSTSGPSYNEQFF. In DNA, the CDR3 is TGTGCCAGCGGACTCTCCACTAGCGGGCCCTCCTACAATGAGCAGTTCTTC.

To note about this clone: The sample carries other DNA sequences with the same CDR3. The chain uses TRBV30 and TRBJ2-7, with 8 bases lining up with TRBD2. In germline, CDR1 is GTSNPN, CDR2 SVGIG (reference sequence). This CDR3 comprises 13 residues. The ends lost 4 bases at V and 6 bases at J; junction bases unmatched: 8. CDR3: CAWTPGGGAEQYF. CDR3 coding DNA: TGTGCCTGGACGCCGGGGGGGGGCGCCGAGCAGTACTTC.

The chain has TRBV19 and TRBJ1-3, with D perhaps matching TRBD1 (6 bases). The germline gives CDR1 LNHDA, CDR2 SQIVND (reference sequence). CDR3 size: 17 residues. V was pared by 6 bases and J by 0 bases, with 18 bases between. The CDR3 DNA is TGTGCCAGTAGGGCGGGGGCCCTCACCCACTCTGGAAACACCATATATTTT. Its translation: CASRAGALTHSGNTIYF.

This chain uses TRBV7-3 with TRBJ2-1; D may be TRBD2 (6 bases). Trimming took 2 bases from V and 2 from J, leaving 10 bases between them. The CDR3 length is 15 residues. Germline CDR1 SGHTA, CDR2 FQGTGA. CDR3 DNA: TGTGCCAGCAGCTTAGCTAGCGCAGCCTACAATGAGCAGTTCTTC. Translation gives CASSLASAAYNEQFF.

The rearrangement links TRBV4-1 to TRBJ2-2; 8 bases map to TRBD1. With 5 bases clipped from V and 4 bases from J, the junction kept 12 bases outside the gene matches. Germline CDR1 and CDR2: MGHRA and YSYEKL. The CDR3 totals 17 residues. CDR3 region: CASSTPPGQVVTGELFF. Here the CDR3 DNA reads TGCGCCAGCAGCACTCCGCCGGGACAGGTGGTCACCGGGGAGCTGTTTTTT.

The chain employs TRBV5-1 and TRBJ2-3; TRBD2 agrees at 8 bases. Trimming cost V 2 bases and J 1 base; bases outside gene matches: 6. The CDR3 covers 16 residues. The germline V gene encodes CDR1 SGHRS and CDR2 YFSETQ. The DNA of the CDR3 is TGCGCCAGCAGCTTCGAGCGGGAGTTAGGCACAGATACGCAGTATTTT. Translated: CASSFERELGTDTQYF.

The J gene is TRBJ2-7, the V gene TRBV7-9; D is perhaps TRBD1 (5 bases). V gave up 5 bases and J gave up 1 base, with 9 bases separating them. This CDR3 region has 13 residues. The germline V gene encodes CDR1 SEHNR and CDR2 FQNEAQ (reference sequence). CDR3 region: CASSADTSYEQYF. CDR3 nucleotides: TGTGCCAGCAGCGCGGACACTTCCTACGAGCAGTACTTC.

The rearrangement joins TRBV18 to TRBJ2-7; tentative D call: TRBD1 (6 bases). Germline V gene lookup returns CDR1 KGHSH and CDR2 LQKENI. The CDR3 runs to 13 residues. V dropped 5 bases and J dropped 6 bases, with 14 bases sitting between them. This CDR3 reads CASSVTGSGEQYF. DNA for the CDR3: TGTGCCAGCTCAGTTACAGGGAGCGGCGAGCAGTACTTC.

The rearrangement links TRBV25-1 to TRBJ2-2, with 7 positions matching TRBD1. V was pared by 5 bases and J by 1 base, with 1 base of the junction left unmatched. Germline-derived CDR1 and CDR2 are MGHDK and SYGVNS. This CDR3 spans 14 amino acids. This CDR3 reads CASSNRGNTGELFF. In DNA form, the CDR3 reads TGTGCCAGCAGTAACAGGGGGAACACCGGGGAGCTGTTTTTT.

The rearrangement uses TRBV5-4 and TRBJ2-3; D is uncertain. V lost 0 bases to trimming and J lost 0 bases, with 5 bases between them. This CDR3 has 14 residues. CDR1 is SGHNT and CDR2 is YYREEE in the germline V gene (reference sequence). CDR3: CASSLGGSTDTQYF. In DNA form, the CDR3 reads TGTGCCAGCAGCTTGGGCGGAAGCACAGATACGCAGTATTTT.

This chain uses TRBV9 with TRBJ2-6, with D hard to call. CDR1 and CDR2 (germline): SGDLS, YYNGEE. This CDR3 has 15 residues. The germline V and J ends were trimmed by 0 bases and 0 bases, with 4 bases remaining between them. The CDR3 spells CASSVGLSGANVLTF. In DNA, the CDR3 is TGTGCCAGCAGCGTAGGACTCTCTGGGGCCAACGTCCTGACTTTC.